The 25 T cell receptor beta chains reported below all come from one sample, sequenced in a study of early T cells in non-severe SARS-CoV-2 infection. From the 5' RACE reads, TCRdb called clonotypes with MiXCR, one entry per CDR3 protein. The repertoire consists of some 100,000 distinct CDR3 sequences, with roughly 15% occurring once and the leading ten covering about 0.59%. Sequenced input: whole blood. The receptors originated from an adult who was a healthcare worker with PCR-confirmed SARS-CoV-2 infection or an uninfected control (not recorded which).

Only one count was recorded for this clonotype. This sequence joins TRBV12-3 or TRBV12-4 and TRBJ1-2; TRBD1 agrees at 9 bases. The CDR3 runs 14 residues. The V and J ends lost 3 bases and 8 bases, in that order; junction bases with no gene match: 7. The chain's CDR3 is CASSFHRGPGGYTF. The CDR3 coding sequence is TGTGCCAGCAGTTTTCACAGGGGGCCAGGAGGCTACACCTTC.

The V and J genes are TRBV29-1 and TRBJ1-1; 8 bases align to TRBD1. The CDR3 is 13 residues long. V shed 2 bases, J shed 8 bases, and the junction held 7 bases outside the gene matches. Germline V gene lookup returns CDR1 SQVTM and CDR2 ANQGSEA. The CDR3 DNA follows: TGCAGCGTTGAAAGTGACAGGGGAAGCGAAGCTTTCTTT. This codes for CSVESDRGSEAFF.

This clonotype was seen more than once but under ten times. The genes are TRBV24-1 and TRBJ2-3, with a possible D match to TRBD2 (7 bases). CDR3 length equals 13 residues. The germline CDR1 and CDR2 sequences are KGHDR and SFDVKD. V was shortened by 9 bases and J by 11 bases, with 20 bases between the two germline ends. The CDR3 sequence: CATRGRGGEMQYF. CDR3 DNA: TGTGCCACCCGGGGGAGGGGGGGAGAGATGCAGTATTTT.

This clonotype was counted between two and nine times. This sequence joins TRBV19 and TRBJ1-5; possible D gene TRBD1, 6 bases. Germline V CDR1 and CDR2: LNHDA, SQIVND (reference sequence). This CDR3 is built from 15 residues. The V and J ends lost 6 bases and 4 bases respectively, with 16 bases between them. The CDR3 region is CASSDLQGGNQPQHF. As DNA, the CDR3 is TGTGCCAGTAGCGATTTACAGGGAGGGAATCAGCCCCAGCATTTT.

This clonotype turned up a few times. The chain employs TRBV12-3 or TRBV12-4 and TRBJ2-3; 14 bases are shared with TRBD2. The J segment lost 4 bases and the V segment lost 5 bases, leaving 5 bases of the junction unmatched. This CDR3 is built from 16 residues. CDR3 in DNA: TGTGCCAGCAGTGCCCGGACTAGCGGGGGGCCAGATACGCAGTATTTT. It codes for CASSARTSGGPDTQYF.

V gene TRBV5-1 combines with J gene TRBJ1-1; D remains unclear. V lost 0 bases and J 1 base, leaving 7 bases between the germline ends. Germline V lookup: CDR1 SGHRS, CDR2 YFSETQ. This CDR3 region has 14 residues. This chain's CDR3 is CASSLDSKNTEAFF. In nucleotides, the CDR3 is TGCGCCAGCAGCTTGGATAGCAAGAACACTGAAGCTTTCTTT.

This clonotype was observed many times. This sequence joins TRBV3-1 and TRBJ2-3, with D tentatively TRBD1 (5 bases). CDR3 length equals 18 residues. Germline CDR1 LGHDT, CDR2 YNNKEL (reference sequence). Trimming took 0 bases from V and 0 from J, leaving 16 bases between them. CDR3 sequence: CASSQDDSSLRSTDTQYF. The CDR3 nucleotides read TGTGCCAGCAGCCAAGATGACAGTTCACTCCGCAGCACAGATACGCAGTATTTT.

The chain is built from TRBV2 and TRBJ1-2, with D possibly TRBD1 on 5 matching bases. V lost 1 base and J lost 3, with 9 bases in between. The CDR3 extends over 14 amino acids. Germline CDR1 reads SNHLY; CDR2 reads FYNNEI. CDR3 DNA: TGTGCCAGCAGTGAAGTTGGAGGGGACTATGGCTACACCTTC. This encodes CASSEVGGDYGYTF.

This clonotype occurred a few times. The CDR3 DNA reads as TGTGCCAGCAGTGAATGGGGGGACGAGCAGTACGTC. It is translated as CASSEWGDEQYV. The V and J genes are TRBV2 and TRBJ2-7; possible D gene TRBD2, 6 bases. Per germline, CDR1 SNHLY and CDR2 FYNNEI. This CDR3 has 12 amino acids. V was pared by 2 bases and J by 5 bases, with 7 bases between.

The chain carries TRBV27 and TRBJ2-3; D possibly corresponds to TRBD2 (6 bases). Germline V CDR1 and CDR2: MNHEY, SMNVEV (reference sequence). Trimming shortened V by 8 bases and J by 6 bases, and 21 bases separated the two germline ends. The CDR3 runs to 15 residues. The CDR3 DNA is TGTGCCAGCTGGATCGGAGGGGTCAAATCGGATACGCAGTATTTT. Amino acid sequence: CASWIGGVKSDTQYF.

This clonotype occurred a few times. This chain connects TRBV23-1 to TRBJ2-6; D is ambiguous. TRBV23-1 is given ORF status, its function remaining uncertain. V gave up 6 bases and J gave up 0 bases, with 9 bases separating them. The length of the CDR3 is 15 residues. CDR3 in DNA: TGCGCCAGCAGGGCCAGTAACTCTGGGGCCAACGTCCTGACTTTC. This translates into CASRASNSGANVLTF.

The chain carries TRBV7-9 and TRBJ2-5; D gene unclear. CDR1 is SEHNR, CDR2 FQNEAQ, per germline (reference sequence). V was clipped by 5 bases and J by 2 bases, with 18 bases between them. This CDR3 region has 16 residues. This chain's CDR3 is CASSRVRRPKQETQYF. The CDR3 nucleotides read TGTGCCAGCAGCCGAGTGCGCAGGCCCAAACAAGAGACCCAGTACTTC.

This chain joins TRBV20-1 and TRBJ2-2, with D maybe TRBD1 (6 bases). V was clipped by 2 bases and J by 5 bases, with 15 bases between them. The CDR3 covers 15 residues. CDR1 is DFQATT, CDR2 SNEGSKA, per germline (reference sequence). The CDR3 DNA is TGCAGTGCTAGAAAGTCTACAGGGCTGACCGGGGAGCTGTTTTTT. This encodes CSARKSTGLTGELFF.

This clonotype occurred a few times. The rearrangement links TRBV7-3 to TRBJ2-5, with TRBD1 as a possible D gene (6 bases). V was cut by 5 bases and J by 5 bases, with 21 bases left in between. The CDR3 consists of 16 residues. Looked up from germline, CDR1 is SGHTA and CDR2 is FQGTGA. CDR3 sequence reads: CASSARGTPGMETQYF. In nucleotides, the CDR3 is TGTGCCAGCAGCGCAAGGGGGACACCGGGCATGGAGACCCAGTACTTC.

The sample holds a few counts of this clonotype. The chain combines TRBV2 with TRBJ1-4; D unclear. The CDR3 extends over 12 amino acids. Deletions cut 8 bases from V and 5 bases from J, with 9 bases between. Per the germline V gene, CDR1 is SNHLY and CDR2 is FYNNEI. For the CDR3, the DNA is TGTGCCAGCGGGAACGGGAATGAAAAACTGTTTTTT. This gives the protein CASGNGNEKLFF.

This clonotype came up a few times. J is TRBJ2-7 and V is TRBV2, with TRBD2 matching over 8 bases. Germline V gene sequence: CDR1 SNHLY, CDR2 FYNNEI. The CDR3 loop spans 13 amino acids. Unmatched junction bases numbered 7, after V lost 6 bases and J lost 6 bases. The CDR3 is CASRGLESPEQYV. The CDR3 DNA sequence: TGTGCCAGCAGGGGACTAGAGTCCCCCGAGCAGTACGTC.

The chain is built from TRBV5-1 and TRBJ1-4; D gene ambiguous. Trimming shortened V by 3 bases and J by 8 bases, and 14 bases separated the two germline ends. Looked up from germline, CDR1 is SGHRS and CDR2 is YFSETQ. This CDR3 is built from 14 residues. Here the CDR3 DNA reads TGCGCCAGCAGCTGGGGTGGAGCAAGCGAAAAACTGTTTTTT. Its translation is CASSWGGASEKLFF.

This clonotype was observed a handful of times. The CDR3 region is CASSLKGAGADTQYF. CDR3 nucleotides: TGTGCCAGCAGTTTGAAGGGGGCGGGCGCAGATACGCAGTATTTT. The rearrangement joins TRBV12-3 or TRBV12-4 to TRBJ2-3, with TRBD1 matching 7 bases. Losses at the gene ends were 3 bases for V and 4 bases for J; bases not matched to a gene: 7. The CDR3 spans 15 residues.

Many counts were recorded for this clonotype. The chain carries TRBV12-3 or TRBV12-4 and TRBJ2-3; no definite D call. The CDR3 totals 11 residues. V shed 1 base and J shed 5 bases, with 1 base lying between them. The CDR3 region is CASSLGDTQYF. CDR3 sequence (DNA): TGTGCCAGCAGTTTAGGAGATACGCAGTATTTT.

This clonotype was observed a handful of times. CDR3 amino acids: CASRRGTGRGGTEAFF. Written as DNA, the CDR3 is TGTGCCAGCAGGAGGGGGACAGGACGCGGAGGGACTGAAGCTTTCTTT. The chain recombines TRBV3-1 with TRBJ1-1, with 8 nucleotides matching TRBD1. Germline CDR1 is LGHDT and CDR2 is YNNKEL (reference sequence). The ends lost 6 bases at V and 5 bases at J; junction bases unmatched: 14. The CDR3 is 16 amino acids.

The table lists this clonotype with a few counts. V gene TRBV6-6 combines with J gene TRBJ1-2, with D possibly TRBD1 on 6 matching bases. V lost 6 bases and J lost 0, with 14 bases in between. The CDR3 consists of 15 residues. Germline-derived CDR1 and CDR2 are MNHNY and SVGAGI (reference sequence). The CDR3 sequence is CASRTGWGANYGYTF. CDR3 in DNA: TGTGCCAGCAGGACAGGCTGGGGAGCTAACTATGGCTACACCTTC.

The rearrangement joins TRBV5-6 to TRBJ2-7; TRBD1 aligns across 8 bases. Germline V gene data show CDR1 as SGHDT and CDR2 as YYEEEE. There are 16 residues in the CDR3. The ends lost 4 bases at V and 2 bases at J; junction bases unmatched: 11. The CDR3 is CASSLVRGRPTYEQYV. In nucleotides, the CDR3 is TGTGCCAGCAGCCTCGTCAGGGGGCGACCCACCTACGAGCAGTACGTC.

This clonotype appeared a few times. The V and J genes are TRBV4-2 and TRBJ2-2, with 9 bases fitting TRBD2. V trimming: 4 bases; J trimming: 7 bases; junction bases outside the gene matches: 13. Germline assignment: CDR1 LGHNA and CDR2 YNFKEQ. The CDR3 has 17 residues. CDR3 nucleotide sequence: TGTGCCAGCAGCCTCACGATGGGACTAGCTGTCGACGGGGAGCTGTTTTTT. It specifies CASSLTMGLAVDGELFF.

In this sample, this clonotype turned up a few times. The chain carries TRBV5-5 and TRBJ2-1, with D hard to call. CDR1 and CDR2 from the germline V gene are SGHKS and YYEKEE (reference sequence). The length of the CDR3 is 12 residues. The ends were cut back, 0 bases at V and 7 bases at J, with 5 bases in the middle. CDR3 residues: CASSLGRNEQFF. CDR3 coding DNA: TGTGCCAGCAGCTTGGGCCGGAATGAGCAGTTCTTC.

The chain has TRBV20-1 and TRBJ1-3, with D unresolved. The germline V and J ends were trimmed by 1 base and 4 bases, with 14 bases remaining between them. The germline V gene encodes CDR1 DFQATT and CDR2 SNEGSKA (reference sequence). The CDR3 runs 15 residues. Written as DNA, the CDR3 is TGCAGTGCTAGAGGTCTTCGGGGTACCGGAAACACCATATATTTT. As protein: CSARGLRGTGNTIYF.